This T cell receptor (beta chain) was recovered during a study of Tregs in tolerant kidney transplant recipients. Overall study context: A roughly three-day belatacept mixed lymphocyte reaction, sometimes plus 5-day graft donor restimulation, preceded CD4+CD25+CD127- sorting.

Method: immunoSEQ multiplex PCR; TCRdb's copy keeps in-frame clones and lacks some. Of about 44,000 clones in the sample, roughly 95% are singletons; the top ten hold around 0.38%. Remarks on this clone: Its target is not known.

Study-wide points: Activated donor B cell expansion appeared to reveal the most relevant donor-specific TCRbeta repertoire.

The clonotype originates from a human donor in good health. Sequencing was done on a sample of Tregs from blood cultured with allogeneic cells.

CDR3 DNA sequence: TGTGCCAGCAGTTCATCCATAGGGGGCCCACGAAACGGAGCTTTCTTT. Translated, it gives CASSSSIGGPRNGAFF. The rearrangement uses TRBV6-5 and TRBJ1-1; 7 bases line up with TRBD1. Trimming cost V 4 bases and J 10 bases; bases outside gene matches: 18. The CDR3 is 16 amino acids. Germline-derived CDR1 and CDR2 are MNHEY and SVGAGI.